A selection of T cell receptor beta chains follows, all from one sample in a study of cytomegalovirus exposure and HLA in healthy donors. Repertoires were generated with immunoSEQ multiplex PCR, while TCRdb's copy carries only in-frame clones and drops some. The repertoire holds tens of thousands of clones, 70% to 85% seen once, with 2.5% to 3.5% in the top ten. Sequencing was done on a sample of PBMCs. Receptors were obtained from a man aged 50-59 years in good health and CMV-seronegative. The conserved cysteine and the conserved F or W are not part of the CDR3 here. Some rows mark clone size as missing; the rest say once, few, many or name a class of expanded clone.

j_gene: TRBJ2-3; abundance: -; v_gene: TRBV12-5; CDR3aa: ASGSGTSGGTDTQY
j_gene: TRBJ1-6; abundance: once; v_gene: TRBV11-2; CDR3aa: ASISKRLAASPLH
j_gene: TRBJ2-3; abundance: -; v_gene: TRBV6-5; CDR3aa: ASSRRGGTDTQY
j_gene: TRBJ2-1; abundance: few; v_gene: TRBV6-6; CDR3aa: ASNLGNEQF
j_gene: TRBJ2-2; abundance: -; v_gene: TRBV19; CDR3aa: ASSISPQTGELF
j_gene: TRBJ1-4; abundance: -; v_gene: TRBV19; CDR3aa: ASSFPGQHRATNEKLF
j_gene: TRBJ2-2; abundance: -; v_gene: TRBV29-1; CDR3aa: SVWAVNTGELF
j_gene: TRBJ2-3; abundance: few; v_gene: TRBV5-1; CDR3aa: ASSFPSGESFGTQY
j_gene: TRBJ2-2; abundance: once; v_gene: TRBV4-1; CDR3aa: ASSQESGGTGELF
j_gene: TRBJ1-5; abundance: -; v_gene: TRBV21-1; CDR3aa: ASSKVGRGRQPQH
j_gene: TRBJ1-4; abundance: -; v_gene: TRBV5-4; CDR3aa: ASSLRRDRVNEKLF
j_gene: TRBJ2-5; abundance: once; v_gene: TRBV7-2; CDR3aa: ASSPDRVETQY
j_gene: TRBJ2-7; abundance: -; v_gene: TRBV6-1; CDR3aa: ASSTWDRTYEQY
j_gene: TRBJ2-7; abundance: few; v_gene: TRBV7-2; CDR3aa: ASRGAIGPYEQY
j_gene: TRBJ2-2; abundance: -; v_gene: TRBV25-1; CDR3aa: ASSATGANTGELF
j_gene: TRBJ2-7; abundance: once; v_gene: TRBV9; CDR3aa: ASSVAQGVGYEQY
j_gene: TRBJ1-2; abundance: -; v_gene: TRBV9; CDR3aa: ASSVGNTYGYT
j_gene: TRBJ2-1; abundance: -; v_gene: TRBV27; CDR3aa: ASSSVYSYNEQF
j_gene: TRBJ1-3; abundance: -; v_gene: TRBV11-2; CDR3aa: ASSLNLGWGEGENTIY
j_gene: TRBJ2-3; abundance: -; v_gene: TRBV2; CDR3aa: ASSELASGRDTQY
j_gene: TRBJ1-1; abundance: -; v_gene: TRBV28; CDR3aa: ASSLNFDTEAF
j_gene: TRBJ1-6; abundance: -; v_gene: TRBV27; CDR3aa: ASRQYLSGSSYNSPLH
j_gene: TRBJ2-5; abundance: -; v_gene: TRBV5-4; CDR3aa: ASSLEPQETQY
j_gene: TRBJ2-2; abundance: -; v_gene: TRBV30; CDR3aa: AWRQGTADTGELF
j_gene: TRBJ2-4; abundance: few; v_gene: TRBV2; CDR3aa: ASSVRDKLAKNIQY
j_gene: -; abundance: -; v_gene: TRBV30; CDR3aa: AWSDFGGWVENNEQY
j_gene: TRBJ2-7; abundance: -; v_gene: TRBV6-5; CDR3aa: ASSVGQYEQY
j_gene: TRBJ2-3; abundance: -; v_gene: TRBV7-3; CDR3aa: ASSLGVQGDTQY